These 18 T cell receptor beta chains were all obtained from the same sample, sequenced in a study of cytomegalovirus exposure and HLA in healthy donors. The PCR made use of 60 Vbeta and 13 Jbeta primers. TCRdb's table, derived via immunoSEQ multiplex PCR, lists solely in-frame clones and lacks some. The sample lists under 200,000 clones; approximately 81% were seen once. The sample consisted of PBMCs. Receptor source: a man aged 45-65 years in good health and CMV-seronegative.

The chain joins TRBV6-5 to TRBJ2-5; D perhaps matches TRBD2 (7 bases). Per germline, CDR1 MNHEY and CDR2 SVGAGI. This CDR3 comprises 15 residues. Deletions cut 5 bases from V and 5 bases from J, with 18 bases between. CDR3 nucleotide sequence: TGTGCCAGCAGTCTTTCTGGGGGGGGCGGCGAGACCCAGTACTTC. This codes for CASSLSGGGGETQYF.

This rearrangement joins TRBV5-6 to TRBJ2-3, with 8 bases that match TRBD2. After removal of 0 bases from V and 5 bases from J, the junction contained 5 bases not matched to a gene. The CDR3 has 15 residues. Germline values: CDR1 SGHDT, CDR2 YYEEEE. The CDR3 reads CASSLVSSGVDTQYF. The CDR3 DNA sequence: TGTGCCAGCAGCTTGGTTAGTAGCGGGGTAGATACGCAGTATTTT.

This chain connects TRBV19 to TRBJ2-5; weak D call: TRBD1 (6 bases). CDR1 is LNHDA, CDR2 SQIVND, per germline (reference sequence). The germline V and J ends were trimmed by 6 bases and 4 bases, with 18 bases remaining between them. This CDR3 region has 15 residues. CDR3 region: CASSSQGGEGETQYF. The CDR3 region has the DNA TGTGCCAGTAGCAGTCAAGGGGGTGAAGGAGAGACCCAGTACTTC.

Comments on this clone: Its ends do not fully match the called genes, so a read error is possible. The V call is TRBV7-9, the J call TRBJ1-1; D is possibly TRBD1 (5 bases). Germline V gene data show CDR1 as SEHNR and CDR2 as FQNEAQ (reference sequence). The CDR3 has 15 residues. This chain's CDR3 is CSSSLGVGGDTEAFF. The CDR3 nucleotides read TGTTCCAGCAGCTTAGGGGTGGGGGGGGACACTGAAGCTTTCTTT.

This chain connects TRBV4-2 to TRBJ1-6; TRBD1 matches at 9 bases. CDR1 is LGHNA and CDR2 is YNFKEQ in the germline V gene. This CDR3 region has 17 residues. V dropped 4 bases and J dropped 6; count of bases not matched to a gene: 10. The CDR3 protein is CASSRGGQGSSNSPLHF. The CDR3, as DNA: TGTGCCAGCAGCCGAGGGGGACAGGGCTCATCTAATTCACCCCTCCACTTT.

The chain joins TRBV4-2 to TRBJ2-3, with TRBD2 identical over 11 bases. CDR1 is LGHNA and CDR2 is YNFKEQ in the germline V gene. The CDR3 is made up of 17 amino acids. V lost 1 base and J lost 0; bases outside the gene matches: 3. The CDR3 DNA reads TGTGCCAGCAGCCAAGGAACTAGCGGGGGCAGCACAGATACGCAGTATTTT. This translates into CASSQGTSGGSTDTQYF.

To note about this clone: Other DNA sequences in the same sample also yield this CDR3. The V gene is TRBV7-9, the J gene TRBJ1-1, with 7 bases matching TRBD1. Germline assignment: CDR1 SEHNR and CDR2 FQNEAQ (reference sequence). This CDR3 contains 17 residues. V shed 2 bases and J 1 base; nucleotides not matched to a gene: 10. The CDR3 coding sequence is TGTGCCAGCAGCTTATCGGGTAGGGGGCTAGGGAACACTGAAGCTTTCTTT. As protein: CASSLSGRGLGNTEAFF.

J is TRBJ2-7 and V is TRBV5-1; 9 bases map to TRBD1. The germline V gene encodes CDR1 SGHRS and CDR2 YFSETQ. After removal of 4 bases from V and 2 bases from J, the junction contained 19 bases not matched to a gene. The CDR3 runs to 19 residues. The CDR3 is CASSTFLESGTGIPYEQYF. The DNA for the CDR3 is TGCGCCAGCAGCACCTTCCTGGAGTCCGGGACAGGGATCCCCTACGAGCAGTACTTC. Full variable domain (missing parts from reference TRBV5-1 and TRBJ2-7): KAGVTQTPRYLIKTRGQQVTLSCSPISGHRSVSWYQQTPGQGLQFLFEYFSETQRNKGNFPGRFSGRQFSNSRSEMNVSTLELGDSALYLCASSTFLESGTGIPYEQYFGPGTRLTVT.

The chain is built from TRBV5-1 and TRBJ2-5; D may be TRBD2 (6 bases). V was cut by 2 bases and J by 3 bases, with 11 bases left in between. Germline CDR1 and CDR2: SGHRS and YFSETQ. The CDR3 length is 14 residues. This CDR3 is CASSFSGGEETQYF. The CDR3 nucleotides are TGCGCCAGCAGCTTTAGCGGAGGGGAAGAGACCCAGTACTTC.

The rearrangement joins TRBV11-3 to TRBJ2-7, with a weak D call TRBD2 (5 bases). This CDR3 is 13 amino acids long. Germline V CDR1 and CDR2: SGHNT, YENEEA. Trimming left V 5 bases short and J 7 bases short, with 15 bases between. The chain's CDR3 is CASSRTPSGEQYF. CDR3 bases: TGTGCCAGCAGCCGGACTCCTTCGGGAGAGCAGTACTTC.

This chain joins TRBV29-1 and TRBJ2-1, with D uncertain. The V end lost 5 bases, the J end lost 4 bases, and 6 bases lay between the germline ends. Germline V gene data show CDR1 as SQVTM and CDR2 as ANQGSEA. The CDR3 is 11 residues long. The CDR3 sequence: CSVHSYNEQFF. CDR3 sequence (DNA): TGCAGCGTTCACTCATACAATGAGCAGTTCTTC.

V usage is TRBV7-3 and J usage is TRBJ2-2; 9 nucleotides match TRBD1. This CDR3 is 15 amino acids long. Germline V gene sequence: CDR1 SGHTA, CDR2 FQGTGA. V shed 3 bases, J shed 7 bases, and the junction held 6 bases outside the gene matches. CDR3 bases: TGTGCCAGCAGCTTTGAACAGGGGGCTGGCGGGGAGCTGTTTTTT. This gives the protein CASSFEQGAGGELFF. Together with reference TRBV7-3 and TRBJ2-2, the CDR3 gives the full variable domain: GAGVSQTPSNKVTEKGKYVELRCDPISGHTALYWYRQSLGQGPEFLIYFQGTGAADDSGLPNDRFFAVRPEGSVSTLKIQRTERGDSAVYLCASSFEQGAGGELFFGEGSRLTVL.

In its sample, this clone was seen a few times. The chain has TRBV7-2 and TRBJ1-2; D is unclear. Between the trimmed V and J ends, which lost 1 base and 2 bases, there was a span of 8 bases. This CDR3 contains 14 residues. Germline loops: CDR1 SGHTA, CDR2 FQGNSA. This CDR3 is CASSLGAGNYGYTF. The CDR3 DNA reads TGTGCCAGCAGCTTAGGGGCAGGAAACTATGGCTACACCTTC.

This CDR3 reads CSVDQAPARGYTF. DNA of the CDR3: TGCAGCGTTGACCAGGCCCCGGCGAGAGGCTACACCTTC. The gene calls are TRBV29-1 and TRBJ1-2; the D is unclear. The V end lost 3 bases, the J end lost 8 bases, and 16 bases lay between the germline ends. Germline V gene sequence: CDR1 SQVTM, CDR2 ANQGSEA. The CDR3 consists of 13 residues. Using reference TRBV29-1 and TRBJ1-2 for the parts outside the CDR3, the full variable domain is SAVISQKPSRDICQRGTSLTIQCQVDSQVTMMFWYRQQPGQSLTLIATANQGSEATYESGFVIDKFPISRPNLTFSTLTVSNMSPEDSSIYLCSVDQAPARGYTFGSGTRLTVV.

This chain links TRBV25-1 with TRBJ2-7, with 8 bases fitting TRBD2. The CDR3 contains 14 residues. CDR1 and CDR2 (germline): MGHDK, SYGVNS. V was pared by 4 bases and J by 6 bases, with 8 bases of the junction left unmatched. CDR3 amino acids: CASSGTGLGAEQYF. The CDR3 DNA reads as TGTGCCAGCAGTGGTACGGGACTAGGAGCCGAGCAGTACTTC.

This clone was observed a few times. Compared with germline, one end of the junction differs, possibly owing to a read error. The chain recombines TRBV7-9 with TRBJ1-6, with TRBD1 as a possible D gene (6 bases). The germline V gene encodes CDR1 SEHNR and CDR2 FQNEAQ (reference sequence). The CDR3 extends over 19 amino acids. The CDR3 spells CSSSTRGDLFPGANSPLHF. The CDR3 DNA sequence: TGTTCCAGCAGCACTCGTGGGGATCTCTTCCCAGGGGCAAATTCACCCCTCCACTTT.

The gene calls are TRBV14 and TRBJ2-2; tentatively, D is TRBD1 (6 bases). Trimming took 6 bases from V and 4 from J, leaving 9 bases between them. Per germline, CDR1 SGHDN and CDR2 FVKESK. This CDR3 region has 13 residues. The CDR3 reads CASRRGGTGELFF. DNA for the CDR3: TGTGCCAGCAGACGAGGGGGCACCGGGGAGCTGTTTTTT.

The chain joins TRBV7-3 to TRBJ2-3, with TRBD2 identical over 13 bases. The germline gives CDR1 SGHTA, CDR2 FQGTGA. V lost 0 bases, J lost 3 bases, and 3 bases stayed unmatched. CDR3 length: 17 residues. The CDR3 region is CASSLTPGLAGTDTQYF. The DNA for the CDR3 is TGTGCCAGCAGCTTAACACCGGGACTAGCGGGGACAGATACGCAGTATTTT. Full variable domain (rest looked up from reference TRBV7-3 and TRBJ2-3): GAGVSQTPSNKVTEKGKYVELRCDPISGHTALYWYRQSLGQGPEFLIYFQGTGAADDSGLPNDRFFAVRPEGSVSTLKIQRTERGDSAVYLCASSLTPGLAGTDTQYFGPGTRLTVL.